These 30 T cell receptor beta chains share one sample of origin, sequenced in a study of somatic mutations in cytotoxic T cells in rheumatoid arthritis. Repertoires were generated with immunoSEQ multiplex PCR, while TCRdb's copy carries only in-frame clones and drops some. The table shows roughly 15,000 clones, with 65% to 85% occurring only once. The source material was CD8+ T cells sorted from blood. The receptors were sampled from an adult with rheumatoid arthritis.

The chain links TRBV7-9 to TRBJ2-5; 9 bases agree with TRBD1. The CDR3 sequence is 14 residues long. J lost 2 bases, V lost 6 bases, and 4 bases had no gene match. CDR1 is SEHNR and CDR2 is FQNEAQ in the germline V gene (reference sequence). CDR3 DNA: TGTGCCAGCAGACGGACAGGGGTTCAAGAGACCCAGTACTTC. It yields the protein CASRRTGVQETQYF.

The chain combines TRBV12-5 with TRBJ2-3; D perhaps matches TRBD1 (6 bases). Trimming left V 5 bases short and J 0 bases short, with 15 bases between. The CDR3 loop spans 16 amino acids. The V gene's germline CDR1 is LGHNT and CDR2 FRNRAP. In nucleotides, the CDR3 is TGTGCTAGTGGTCCCCGTACAGGGATGAGCACAGATACGCAGTATTTT. It specifies CASGPRTGMSTDTQYF.

The gene calls are TRBV29-1 and TRBJ1-1; D may be TRBD1 (6 bases). The CDR3 totals 12 residues. CDR1 is SQVTM, CDR2 ANQGSEA, per germline. V shed 4 bases and J shed 5 bases, with 11 bases lying between them. CDR3 nucleotides: TGCAGCGTTGCAGGGGCCGGGACTGAAGCTTTCTTT. It encodes CSVAGAGTEAFF.

This chain joins TRBV6-4 and TRBJ1-1, with a possible D match to TRBD1 (6 bases). The CDR3 spans 14 residues. V was clipped by 5 bases and J by 1 base, with 11 bases between them. Germline V gene sequence: CDR1 MRHNA, CDR2 SNTAGT. CDR3 DNA sequence: TGTGCCAGCAGTCCCAGGGGCACGAACACTGAAGCTTTCTTT. Protein: CASSPRGTNTEAFF.

V gene TRBV6-1 combines with J gene TRBJ1-5, with D perhaps matching TRBD1 (6 bases). Per the germline V gene, CDR1 is MNHNS and CDR2 is SASEGT. The CDR3 contains 16 residues. Trimming stripped 6 bases from V and 4 bases from J, with 19 bases between. The CDR3 DNA reads as TGTGCCAGCAGGGAACTATGGACAGATTTTAATCAGCCCCAGCATTTT. Its protein product is CASRELWTDFNQPQHF.

V gene TRBV2 combines with J gene TRBJ2-2, with 9 bases aligning to TRBD2. Germline CDR1 reads SNHLY; CDR2 reads FYNNEI. J lost 4 bases, V lost 7 bases, and 4 bases had no gene match. This CDR3 spans 14 amino acids. CDR3: CASIARGGTGELFF. CDR3 coding DNA: TGTGCCAGCATCGCGCGGGGGGGCACCGGGGAGCTGTTTTTT.

The chain is built from TRBV9 and TRBJ1-1; a possible D gene is TRBD1 (5 bases). V lost 4 bases to trimming and J lost 4 bases, with 11 bases between them. Germline V lookup: CDR1 SGDLS, CDR2 YYNGEE. The CDR3 consists of 13 residues. CDR3: CASSFGGGTEAFF. CDR3 nucleotides: TGTGCCAGCAGCTTCGGCGGGGGCACTGAAGCTTTCTTT.

The rearrangement uses TRBV5-6 and TRBJ1-4; 7 bases align to TRBD1. J gave up 5 bases and V 4 bases, and 14 bases lay outside the gene matches. CDR1 is SGHDT, CDR2 YYEEEE, per germline. The CDR3 length is 17 residues. The CDR3 DNA sequence: TGTGCCAGCAGCAACGTAATCCGGGACAGCCAAAATGAAAAACTGTTTTTT. Translation: CASSNVIRDSQNEKLFF.

The chain uses TRBV1 and TRBJ2-1; the D call in the table, TRBD2, was not verified against the DNA. TRBV1 is deemed a pseudogene. The CDR3 spans 15 residues. CDR3: CTSSQVQRGENEQFF. The CDR3 DNA reads TGCACCAGCAGCCAAGTTCAGCGGGGGGAGAATGAGCAGTTCTTC.

The J gene is TRBJ1-6, the V gene TRBV30; perhaps TRBD1 as D (6 bases). The CDR3 consists of 13 residues. CDR1 GTSNPN and CDR2 SVGIG come from the germline V gene (reference sequence). Trimming removed 0 bases at V and 7 bases at J, with 7 bases between. The CDR3 loop reads CAWSVGGNSPLHF. In DNA, the CDR3 is TGTGCCTGGAGTGTAGGGGGAAATTCACCCCTCCACTTT.

This clone came up a few times. V gene TRBV29-1 combines with J gene TRBJ1-1, with D uncertain. Germline V gene lookup returns CDR1 SQVTM and CDR2 ANQGSEA. CDR3 length equals 12 residues. Trimming took off 4 bases at V and 1 base at J, with 7 bases between the two ends. The CDR3 loop reads CSVGRTNTEAFF. The CDR3 coding sequence is TGCAGCGTTGGCAGAACGAACACTGAAGCTTTCTTT.

The V call is TRBV11-2, the J call TRBJ2-1, with D possibly TRBD1 on 6 matching bases. Germline lookup yields CDR1 SGHAT and CDR2 FQNNGV. The CDR3 spans 15 residues. V lost 2 bases and J lost 0, with 8 bases in between. In nucleotides, the CDR3 is TGTGCCAGCAGCTTAAGGGGGAGCTCCTACAATGAGCAGTTCTTC. Its translation is CASSLRGSSYNEQFF.

The chain links TRBV27 to TRBJ1-5, with a weak D call TRBD1 (5 bases). The CDR3 has 15 amino acids. Germline-derived CDR1 and CDR2 are MNHEY and SMNVEV (reference sequence). V lost 5 bases to trimming and J lost 2 bases, with 13 bases between them. CDR3 loop: CASSPKGLGNQPQHF. CDR3 coding DNA: TGTGCCAGCAGTCCTAAGGGGTTGGGCAATCAGCCCCAGCATTTT.

V usage is TRBV6-6 and J usage is TRBJ1-5; TRBD1 matches 9 bases. Per the germline V gene, CDR1 is MNHNY and CDR2 is SVGAGI (reference sequence). Trimming cost V 5 bases and J 6 bases; bases outside gene matches: 5. The CDR3 covers 14 residues. The CDR3 nucleotides read TGTGCCAGCAGTGTACAGGGGGCGAGTCAGCCCCAGCATTTT. This sequence encodes CASSVQGASQPQHF.

The chain employs TRBV27 and TRBJ2-1; 7 nucleotides match TRBD2. The CDR3 sequence is 11 residues long. Trimming took 8 bases from V and 10 from J; bases not matched to a gene: 5. CDR1 and CDR2 from the germline V gene are MNHEY and SMNVEV (reference sequence). As DNA, the CDR3 is TGTGCCAGCCTGGGGGGGGGAGAGCAGTTCTTC. As protein: CASLGGGEQFF.

The gene calls are TRBV30 and TRBJ2-1; D not resolved. This CDR3 is built from 15 residues. The ends were cut back, 3 bases at V and 2 bases at J, with 14 bases in the middle. Germline V gene sequence: CDR1 GTSNPN, CDR2 SVGIG (reference sequence). The CDR3 here is CAWSTLRAPYNEQFF. DNA for the CDR3: TGTGCCTGGAGCACCCTCCGGGCGCCCTACAATGAGCAGTTCTTC. Supplemented by reference TRBV30 and TRBJ2-1, the full variable domain reads SQTIHQWPATLVQPVGSPLSLECTVEGTSNPNLYWYRQAAGRGLQLLFYSVGIGQISSEVPQNLSASRPQDRQFILSSKKLLLSDSGFYLCAWSTLRAPYNEQFFGPGTRLTVL.

This rearrangement joins TRBV4-1 to TRBJ2-5, with TRBD2 as a possible D gene (5 bases). With the DNA end fitting TRBJ2-7 better, the J assignment may be wrong. The germline CDR1 and CDR2 sequences are MGHRA and YSYEKL. The CDR3 has 14 amino acids. The CDR3 region has the DNA TGCGCCAGCAGCGGAGAGGGAATTGATCACGAGCAGTACTTC. Translation gives CASSGEGIDHEQYF.

J is TRBJ2-1 and V is TRBV15; 7 bases align to TRBD1. The CDR3 consists of 12 residues. V lost 11 bases, J lost 12 bases, and 13 bases stayed unmatched. Germline CDR1 is LNHNV and CDR2 is YYDKDF (reference sequence). CDR3 sequence reads: CAPRQTPGGQFF. The DNA for the CDR3 is TGTGCCCCCCGGCAGACCCCAGGGGGGCAGTTCTTC.

V is TRBV5-5 and J is TRBJ1-1; 8 bases match TRBD1. There are 14 residues in the CDR3. Trimming at V came to 3 bases and at J to 5 bases, leaving 6 bases not matched to a gene. Per the germline V gene, CDR1 is SGHKS and CDR2 is YYEKEE (reference sequence). CDR3 bases: TGTGCCAGCAGCTCAGACAGGGGTATAACTGAAGCTTTCTTT. Amino acid sequence: CASSSDRGITEAFF. Supplemented by reference TRBV5-5 and TRBJ1-1, the full variable domain reads DAGVTQSPTHLIKTRGQQVTLRCSPISGHKSVSWYQQVLGQGPQFIFQYYEKEERGRGNFPDRFSARQFPNYSSELNVNALLLGDSALYLCASSSDRGITEAFFGQGTRLTVV.

This chain joins TRBV11-3 and TRBJ1-1; no definite D call. This CDR3 has 13 amino acids. Per the germline V gene, CDR1 is SGHNT and CDR2 is YENEEA. The V and J ends lost 1 base and 5 bases respectively, with 8 bases between them. The CDR3 DNA is TGTGCCAGCAGCTTAGCTCGGGGAACTGAAGCTTTCTTT. This sequence encodes CASSLARGTEAFF. The entire variable domain, with the rest obtained from reference TRBV11-3 and TRBJ1-1, is as follows: EAGVVQSPRYKIIEKKQPVAFWCNPISGHNTLYWYLQNLGQGPELLIRYENEEAVDDSQLPKDRFSAERLKGVDSTLKIQPAELGDSAVYLCASSLARGTEAFFGQGTRLTVV.

The chain recombines TRBV14 with TRBJ1-4, with 7 bases matching TRBD1. There are 19 residues in the CDR3. V lost 2 bases, J lost 0 bases, and 12 bases stayed unmatched. Germline-derived CDR1 and CDR2 are SGHDN and FVKESK. The CDR3 region has the DNA TGTGCCAGCAGCCAAATACAGGGGTCCATAGGGGCAACTAATGAAAAACTGTTTTTT. Translating it yields CASSQIQGSIGATNEKLFF.

There are a few counts of this clone. The chain recombines TRBV7-9 with TRBJ2-5, with D perhaps matching TRBD1 or TRBD2 (5 bases each). V gave up 5 bases and J gave up 7 bases, with 20 bases separating them. Germline V gene sequence: CDR1 SEHNR, CDR2 FQNEAQ (reference sequence). CDR3 length: 15 residues. The CDR3 loop reads CASSMPGRNSGTQYF. DNA for the CDR3: TGTGCCAGCAGCATGCCGGGACGAAACTCGGGGACCCAGTACTTC.

J is TRBJ1-4 and V is TRBV29-1; TRBD1 might be the D (6 bases). CDR1 SQVTM and CDR2 ANQGSEA come from the germline V gene. V dropped 4 bases and J dropped 1 base, with 7 bases sitting between them. The length of the CDR3 is 13 residues. The DNA of the CDR3 is TGCAGCGTTGCAGGGGAAACTAATGAAAAACTGTTTTTT. Translating gives CSVAGETNEKLFF.

This clone occurred a few times. The V and J genes are TRBV27 and TRBJ1-1; 7 bases are shared with TRBD1. The CDR3 is 12 amino acids. Per the germline V gene, CDR1 is MNHEY and CDR2 is SMNVEV (reference sequence). V dropped 4 bases and J dropped 6; count of bases not matched to a gene: 2. CDR3 DNA sequence: TGTGCCAGCAGTTCCCAGGGGGCTGAAGCTTTCTTT. It specifies CASSSQGAEAFF.

This chain joins TRBV28 and TRBJ1-4, with 10 bases that match TRBD1. The CDR3 sequence is 18 residues long. Per germline, CDR1 MDHEN and CDR2 SYDVKM. With 6 bases clipped from V and 4 bases from J, the junction kept 14 bases outside the gene matches. This CDR3 is CASSGIRDRGTDNEKLFF. The CDR3, as DNA: TGTGCCAGCAGCGGGATACGGGACAGGGGAACTGATAATGAAAAACTGTTTTTT.

The chain links TRBV11-2 to TRBJ2-5; TRBD1 or TRBD2 may be the D gene (5 bases each). The germline gives CDR1 SGHAT, CDR2 FQNNGV. V lost 1 base and J 0 bases, leaving 9 bases between the germline ends. The CDR3 is made up of 15 amino acids. Here the CDR3 reads CASSLVMGDQETQYF. CDR3 DNA: TGTGCCAGCAGCTTAGTGATGGGGGACCAAGAGACCCAGTACTTC.

The V call is TRBV4-2, the J call TRBJ2-3; TRBD2 might be the D (7 bases). There are 16 residues in the CDR3. CDR1 LGHNA and CDR2 YNFKEQ come from the germline V gene. The V end was cut by 0 bases, the J end by 3 bases, with 13 bases between. The chain's CDR3 is CASSQDGGAGTDTQYF. CDR3 coding DNA: TGTGCCAGCAGCCAAGATGGGGGGGCTGGGACAGATACGCAGTATTTT.

A few counts support this clone. The chain recombines TRBV7-2 with TRBJ1-1; D is possibly TRBD1 (5 bases). This CDR3 is built from 14 residues. CDR1 is SGHTA, CDR2 FQGNSA, per germline. V was trimmed by 3 bases and J by 1 base, leaving 9 bases between them. CDR3 region: CASSLPGTNTEAFF. DNA of the CDR3: TGTGCCAGCAGCTTGCCAGGGACGAACACTGAAGCTTTCTTT.

The chain is built from TRBV5-8 and TRBJ1-1, with D possibly being TRBD1 (5 bases). The V gene's germline CDR1 is SGHTS and CDR2 YDEGEE. V was pared by 1 base and J by 11 bases, with 15 bases between. This CDR3 contains 13 residues. The CDR3 region has the DNA TGTGCCAGCAGCTTGCAGGGTTCGCCTCTGGCTTTCTTT. This codes for CASSLQGSPLAFF.

V usage is TRBV28 and J usage is TRBJ1-5, with D possibly matching TRBD1 (5 bases). Germline V gives CDR1 MDHEN, CDR2 SYDVKM. This CDR3 region has 14 residues. Trimming left V 3 bases short and J 2 bases short, with 8 bases between. The DNA for the CDR3 is TGTGCCAGCAGTTTGGTACAGGGCAATCAGCCCCAGCATTTT. Translated: CASSLVQGNQPQHF.